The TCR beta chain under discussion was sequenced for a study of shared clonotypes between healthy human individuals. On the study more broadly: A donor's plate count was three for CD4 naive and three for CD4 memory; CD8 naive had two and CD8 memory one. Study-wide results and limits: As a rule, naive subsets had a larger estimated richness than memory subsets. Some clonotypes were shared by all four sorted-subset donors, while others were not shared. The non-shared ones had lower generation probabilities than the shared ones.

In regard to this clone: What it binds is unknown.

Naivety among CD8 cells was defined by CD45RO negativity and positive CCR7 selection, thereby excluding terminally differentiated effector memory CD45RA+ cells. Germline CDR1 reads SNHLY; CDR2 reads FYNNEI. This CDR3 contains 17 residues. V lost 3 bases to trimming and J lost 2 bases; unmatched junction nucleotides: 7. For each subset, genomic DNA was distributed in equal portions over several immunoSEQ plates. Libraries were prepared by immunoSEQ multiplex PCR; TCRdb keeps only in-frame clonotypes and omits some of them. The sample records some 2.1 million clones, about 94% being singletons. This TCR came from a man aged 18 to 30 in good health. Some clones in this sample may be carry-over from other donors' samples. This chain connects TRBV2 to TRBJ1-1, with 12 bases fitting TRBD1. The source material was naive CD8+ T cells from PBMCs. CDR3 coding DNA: TGTGCCAGCAGTGATTCAGGGACAGGGGGCGGAAACACTGAAGCTTTCTTT. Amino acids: CASSDSGTGGGNTEAFF.